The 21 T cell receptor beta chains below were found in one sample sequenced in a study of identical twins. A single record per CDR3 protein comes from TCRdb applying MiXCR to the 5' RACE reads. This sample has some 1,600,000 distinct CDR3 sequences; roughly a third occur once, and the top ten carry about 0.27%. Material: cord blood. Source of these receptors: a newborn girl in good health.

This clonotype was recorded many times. The CDR3 loop reads CASSLRAGNYGYTF. In nucleotides, the CDR3 is TGTGCCAGCAGTTTACGGGCAGGGAACTATGGCTACACCTTC. The V and J genes are TRBV7-9 and TRBJ1-2; possible D gene TRBD1, 5 bases. This CDR3 region has 14 residues. Looked up from germline, CDR1 is SEHNR and CDR2 is FQNEAQ (reference sequence). Trimming stripped 6 bases from V and 2 bases from J, with 13 bases between. Using reference TRBV7-9 and TRBJ1-2 for the parts outside the CDR3, the full variable domain is DTGVSQNPRHKITKRGQNVTFRCDPISEHNRLYWYRQTLGQGPEFLTYFQNEAQLEKSRLLSDRFSAERPKGSFSTLEIQRTEQGDSAMYLCASSLRAGNYGYTFGSGTRLTVV.

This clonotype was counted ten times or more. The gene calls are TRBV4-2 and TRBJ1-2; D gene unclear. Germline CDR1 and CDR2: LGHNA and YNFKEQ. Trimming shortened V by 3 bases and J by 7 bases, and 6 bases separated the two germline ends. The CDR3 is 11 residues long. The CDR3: CASSHSGGYTF. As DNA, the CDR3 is TGTGCCAGCAGCCATTCAGGTGGCTACACCTTC.

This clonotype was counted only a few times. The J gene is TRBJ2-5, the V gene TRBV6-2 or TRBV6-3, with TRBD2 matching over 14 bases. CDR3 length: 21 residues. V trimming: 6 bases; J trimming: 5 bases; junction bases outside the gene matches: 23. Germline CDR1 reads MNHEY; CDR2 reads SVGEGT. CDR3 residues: CASSRKKTGTSGSLGHETQYF. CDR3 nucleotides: TGTGCCAGCAGCAGGAAGAAAACCGGGACTAGCGGGAGTCTTGGGCATGAGACCCAGTACTTC.

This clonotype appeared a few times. CDR3 DNA: TGTGCCAGCAGCTTACATGGACTAGGTCACGATGAGCAGTTCTTC. Encoded protein: CASSLHGLGHDEQFF. The chain is built from TRBV7-8 and TRBJ2-1; 7 positions match TRBD2. Germline V gene sequence: CDR1 SGHVS, CDR2 FQNEAQ. The J segment lost 8 bases and the V segment lost 2 bases, leaving 9 bases of the junction unmatched. The CDR3 loop spans 15 amino acids.

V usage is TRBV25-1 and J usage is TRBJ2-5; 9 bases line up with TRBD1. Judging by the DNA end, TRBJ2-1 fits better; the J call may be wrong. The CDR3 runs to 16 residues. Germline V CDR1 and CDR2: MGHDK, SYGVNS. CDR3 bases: TGTGCCAGCAGTGAAACCGGGACAGGGAGCCAAGAGACCCAGTTCTTC. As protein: CASSETGTGSQETQFF.

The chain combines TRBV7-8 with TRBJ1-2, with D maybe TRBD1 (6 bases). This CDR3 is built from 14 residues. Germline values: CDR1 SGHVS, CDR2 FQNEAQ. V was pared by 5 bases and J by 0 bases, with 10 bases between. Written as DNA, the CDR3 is TGTGCCAGCAGCATCCGGGACACTAACTATGGCTACACCTTC. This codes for CASSIRDTNYGYTF.

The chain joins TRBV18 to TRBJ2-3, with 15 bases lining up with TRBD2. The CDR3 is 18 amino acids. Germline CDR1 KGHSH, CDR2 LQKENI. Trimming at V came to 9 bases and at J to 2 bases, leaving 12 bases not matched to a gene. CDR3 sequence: CASSTGLAGGSVTDTQYF. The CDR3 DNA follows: TGTGCCAGTTCCACGGGACTAGCGGGAGGAAGCGTCACAGATACGCAGTATTTT.

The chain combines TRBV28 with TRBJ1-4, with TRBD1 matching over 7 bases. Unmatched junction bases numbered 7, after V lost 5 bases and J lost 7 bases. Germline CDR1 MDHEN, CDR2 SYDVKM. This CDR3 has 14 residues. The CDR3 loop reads CASSPPDRVEKLFF. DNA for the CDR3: TGTGCCAGCAGTCCCCCTGACAGGGTTGAAAAACTGTTTTTT.

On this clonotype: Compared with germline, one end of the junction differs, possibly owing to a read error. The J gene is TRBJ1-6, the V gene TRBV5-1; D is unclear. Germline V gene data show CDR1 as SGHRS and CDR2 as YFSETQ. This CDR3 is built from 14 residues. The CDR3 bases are TGCGCCAGCAGCTTGTCGTCGGATAATTCACCCCCCCACTTT. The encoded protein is CASSLSSDNSPPHF.

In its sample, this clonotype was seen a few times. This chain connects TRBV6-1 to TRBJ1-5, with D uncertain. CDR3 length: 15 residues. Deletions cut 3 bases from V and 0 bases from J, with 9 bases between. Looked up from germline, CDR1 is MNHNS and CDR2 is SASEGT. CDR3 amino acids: CASSEPSYSNQPQHF. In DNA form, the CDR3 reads TGTGCCAGCAGTGAGCCCTCTTATAGCAATCAGCCCCAGCATTTT.

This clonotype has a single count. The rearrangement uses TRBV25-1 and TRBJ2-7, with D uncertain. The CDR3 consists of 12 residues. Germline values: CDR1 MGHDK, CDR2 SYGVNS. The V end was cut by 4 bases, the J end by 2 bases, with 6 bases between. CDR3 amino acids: CASSVTAYEQYV. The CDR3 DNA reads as TGTGCCAGCAGTGTCACCGCCTACGAGCAGTACGTC.

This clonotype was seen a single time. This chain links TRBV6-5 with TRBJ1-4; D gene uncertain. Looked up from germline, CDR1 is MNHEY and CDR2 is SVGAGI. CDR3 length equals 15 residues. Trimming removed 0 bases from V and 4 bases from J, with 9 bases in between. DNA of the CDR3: TGTGCCAGCAGTTACTCATTGGGCGTTAATGAAAAACTGTTTTTT. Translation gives CASSYSLGVNEKLFF.

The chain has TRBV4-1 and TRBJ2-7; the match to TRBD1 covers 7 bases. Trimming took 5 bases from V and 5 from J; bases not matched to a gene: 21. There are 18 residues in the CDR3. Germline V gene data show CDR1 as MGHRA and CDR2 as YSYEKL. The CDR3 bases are TGCGCCAGCAGCGGCAAGCCCCCACCCGACAGGGCAAGGAACGAGCAGTACTTC. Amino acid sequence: CASSGKPPPDRARNEQYF.

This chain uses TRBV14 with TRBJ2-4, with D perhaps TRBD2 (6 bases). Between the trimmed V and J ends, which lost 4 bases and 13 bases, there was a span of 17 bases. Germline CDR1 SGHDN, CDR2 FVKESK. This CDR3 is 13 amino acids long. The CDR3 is CASSPGTYCEQYF. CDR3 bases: TGTGCCAGCAGCCCCGGGACTTACTGCGAACAGTACTTC.

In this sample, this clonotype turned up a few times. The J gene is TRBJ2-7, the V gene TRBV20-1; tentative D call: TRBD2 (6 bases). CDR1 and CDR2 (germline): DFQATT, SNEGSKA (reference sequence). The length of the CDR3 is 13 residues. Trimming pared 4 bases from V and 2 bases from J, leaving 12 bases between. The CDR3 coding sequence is TGCAGTGCTAATCAGCGGGCTCCCTACGAGCAGTACTTC. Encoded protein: CSANQRAPYEQYF.

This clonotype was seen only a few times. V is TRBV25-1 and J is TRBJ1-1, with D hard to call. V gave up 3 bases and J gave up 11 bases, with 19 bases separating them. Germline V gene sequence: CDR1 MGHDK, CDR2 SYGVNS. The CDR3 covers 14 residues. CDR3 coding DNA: TGTGCCAGCAGTGACCGGGGAGGGTCGGGAAAGGCTTTCTTT. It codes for CASSDRGGSGKAFF.

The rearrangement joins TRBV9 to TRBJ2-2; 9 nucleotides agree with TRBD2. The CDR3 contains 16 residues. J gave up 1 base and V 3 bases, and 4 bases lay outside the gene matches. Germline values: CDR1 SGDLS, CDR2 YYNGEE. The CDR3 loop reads CASSGSGGVNTGELFF. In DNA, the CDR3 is TGTGCCAGCAGCGGTAGCGGGGGCGTGAACACCGGGGAGCTGTTTTTT.

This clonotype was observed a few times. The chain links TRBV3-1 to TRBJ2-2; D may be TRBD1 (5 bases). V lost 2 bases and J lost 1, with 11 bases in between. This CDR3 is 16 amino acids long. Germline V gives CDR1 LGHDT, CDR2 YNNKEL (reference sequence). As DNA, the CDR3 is TGTGCCAGCAGCCAATTCGCCAGGGAGAACACCGGGGAGCTGTTTTTT. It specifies CASSQFARENTGELFF. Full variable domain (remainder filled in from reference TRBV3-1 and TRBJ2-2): DTAVSQTPKYLVTQMGNDKSIKCEQNLGHDTMYWYKQDSKKFLKIMFSYNNKELIINETVPNRFSPKSPDKAHLNLHINSLELGDSAVYFCASSQFARENTGELFFGEGSRLTVL.

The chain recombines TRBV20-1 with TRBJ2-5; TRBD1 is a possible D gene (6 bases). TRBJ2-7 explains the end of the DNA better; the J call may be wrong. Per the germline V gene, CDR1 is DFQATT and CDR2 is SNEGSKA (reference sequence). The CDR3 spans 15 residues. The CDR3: CSASRGSGAPYEQYF. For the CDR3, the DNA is TGCAGTGCTAGTAGGGGGTCAGGGGCCCCCTACGAGCAGTACTTC.

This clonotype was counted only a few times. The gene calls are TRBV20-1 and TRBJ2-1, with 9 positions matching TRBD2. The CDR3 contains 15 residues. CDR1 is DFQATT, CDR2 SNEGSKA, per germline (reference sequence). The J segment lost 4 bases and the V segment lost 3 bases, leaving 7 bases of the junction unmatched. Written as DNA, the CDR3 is TGCAGTGCTAGGGGGGCGGGAGGGCCGTACAATGAGCAGTTCTTC. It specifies CSARGAGGPYNEQFF.

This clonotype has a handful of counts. The CDR3 loop reads CAISDKGHSSYNEQYF. CDR3 DNA: TGTGCCATCAGTGATAAGGGCCACAGCTCCTACAATGAGCAGTACTTC. V gene TRBV10-3 combines with J gene TRBJ2-1; D gene unclear. The tail of the sequence fits TRBJ2-7 better, so the J call may be wrong. Germline CDR1 and CDR2: ENHRY and SYGVKD. The CDR3 contains 16 residues.